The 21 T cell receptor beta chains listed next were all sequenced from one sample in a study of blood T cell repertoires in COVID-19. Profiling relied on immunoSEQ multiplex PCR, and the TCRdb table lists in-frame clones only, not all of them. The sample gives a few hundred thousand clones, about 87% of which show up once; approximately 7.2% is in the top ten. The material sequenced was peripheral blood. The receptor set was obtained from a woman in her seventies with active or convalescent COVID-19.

The CDR3 sequence: CASSRQGDGYTF. The DNA of the CDR3 is TGTGCCAGCTCACGACAGGGCGATGGCTACACCTTC. The chain links TRBV18 to TRBJ1-2; 7 bases fit TRBD1. V lost 4 bases to trimming and J lost 6 bases; unmatched junction nucleotides: 2. Germline CDR1 KGHSH, CDR2 LQKENI. The CDR3 length is 12 residues.

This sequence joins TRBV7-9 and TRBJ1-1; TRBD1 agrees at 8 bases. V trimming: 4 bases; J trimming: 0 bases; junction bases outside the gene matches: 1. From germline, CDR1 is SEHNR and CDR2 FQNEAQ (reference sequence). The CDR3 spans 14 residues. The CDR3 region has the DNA TGTGCCAGCAGCTGGACAGGGTTGAACACTGAAGCTTTCTTT. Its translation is CASSWTGLNTEAFF.

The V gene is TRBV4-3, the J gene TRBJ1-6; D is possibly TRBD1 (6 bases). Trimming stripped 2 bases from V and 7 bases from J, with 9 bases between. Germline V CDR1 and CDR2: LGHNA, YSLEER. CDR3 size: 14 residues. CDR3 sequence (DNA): TGCGCCAGCAGCCAAAGTCAGGGGAATTCACCCCTCCACTTT. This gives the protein CASSQSQGNSPLHF.

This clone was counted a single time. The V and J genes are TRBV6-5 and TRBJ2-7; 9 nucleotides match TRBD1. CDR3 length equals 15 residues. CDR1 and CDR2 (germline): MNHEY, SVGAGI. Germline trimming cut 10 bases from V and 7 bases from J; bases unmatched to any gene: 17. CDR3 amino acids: CATASTGGPPEEQYF. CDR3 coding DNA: TGTGCCACCGCTTCGACAGGGGGGCCACCGGAGGAGCAGTACTTC.

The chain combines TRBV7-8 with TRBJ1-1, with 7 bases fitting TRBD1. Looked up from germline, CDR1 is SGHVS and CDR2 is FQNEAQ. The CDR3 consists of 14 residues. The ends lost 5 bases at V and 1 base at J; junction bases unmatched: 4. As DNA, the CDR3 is TGTGCCAGCAGCCATGGACAGGCGAACACTGAAGCTTTCTTT. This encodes CASSHGQANTEAFF.

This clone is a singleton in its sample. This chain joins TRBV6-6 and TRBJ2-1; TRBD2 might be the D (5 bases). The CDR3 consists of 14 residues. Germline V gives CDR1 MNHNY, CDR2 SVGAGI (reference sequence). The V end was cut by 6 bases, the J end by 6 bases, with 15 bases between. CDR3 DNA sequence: TGTGCCAGCAGCCGGGAAAACGGACGCAATGAGCAGTTCTTC. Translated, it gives CASSRENGRNEQFF.

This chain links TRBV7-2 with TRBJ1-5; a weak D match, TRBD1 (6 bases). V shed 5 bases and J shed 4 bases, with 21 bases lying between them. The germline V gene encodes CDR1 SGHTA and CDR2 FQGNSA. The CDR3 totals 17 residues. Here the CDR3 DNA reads TGTGCCAGCAGCCTTTCGGGGGGCACGATCCCAAATCAGCCCCAGCATTTT. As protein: CASSLSGGTIPNQPQHF.

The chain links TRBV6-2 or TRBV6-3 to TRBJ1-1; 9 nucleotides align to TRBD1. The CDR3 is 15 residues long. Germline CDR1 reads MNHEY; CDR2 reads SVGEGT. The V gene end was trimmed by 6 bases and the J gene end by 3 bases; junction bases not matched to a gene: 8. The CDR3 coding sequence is TGTGCCAGCAGCTTGGGACAGGGAGGGCACACTGAAGCTTTCTTT. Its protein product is CASSLGQGGHTEAFF.

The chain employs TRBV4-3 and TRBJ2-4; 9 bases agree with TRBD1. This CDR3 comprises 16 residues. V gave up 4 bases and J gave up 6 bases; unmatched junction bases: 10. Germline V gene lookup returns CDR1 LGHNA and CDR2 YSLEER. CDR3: CASSRPRDRVRNIQYF. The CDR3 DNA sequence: TGCGCCAGCAGCCGCCCCCGGGACAGGGTAAGAAACATTCAGTACTTC.

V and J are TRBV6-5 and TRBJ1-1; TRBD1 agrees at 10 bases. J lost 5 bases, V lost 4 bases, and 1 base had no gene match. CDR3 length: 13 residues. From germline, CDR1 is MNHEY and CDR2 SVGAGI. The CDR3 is CASSSDRGTEAFF. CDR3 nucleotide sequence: TGTGCCAGCAGTTCGGACAGGGGGACTGAAGCTTTCTTT.

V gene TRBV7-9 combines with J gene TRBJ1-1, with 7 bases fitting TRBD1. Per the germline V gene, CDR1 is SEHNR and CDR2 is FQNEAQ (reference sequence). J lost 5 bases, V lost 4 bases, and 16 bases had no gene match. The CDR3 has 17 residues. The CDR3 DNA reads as TGTGCCAGCAGCTCCCCGGTCCCAGGGGGAATGACGACTGAAGCTTTCTTT. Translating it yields CASSSPVPGGMTTEAFF.

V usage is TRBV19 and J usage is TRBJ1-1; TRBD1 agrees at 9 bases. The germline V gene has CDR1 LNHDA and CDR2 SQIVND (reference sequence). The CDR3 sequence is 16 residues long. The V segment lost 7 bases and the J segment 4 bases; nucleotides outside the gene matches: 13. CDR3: CASTGQGRTFGTEAFF. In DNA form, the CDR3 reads TGTGCCAGTACCGGACAGGGGAGGACATTTGGCACTGAAGCTTTCTTT.

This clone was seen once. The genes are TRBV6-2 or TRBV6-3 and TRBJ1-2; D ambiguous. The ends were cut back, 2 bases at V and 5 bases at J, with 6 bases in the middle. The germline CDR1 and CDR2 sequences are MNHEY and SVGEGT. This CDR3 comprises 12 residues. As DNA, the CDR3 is TGTGCCAGCAGTTACGCGGAATATGGCTACACCTTC. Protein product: CASSYAEYGYTF.

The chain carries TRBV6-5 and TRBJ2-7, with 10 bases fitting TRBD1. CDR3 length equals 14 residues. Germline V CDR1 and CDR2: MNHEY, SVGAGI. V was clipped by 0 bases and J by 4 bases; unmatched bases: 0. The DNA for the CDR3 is TGTGCCAGCAGTTACTCGGGACAGGGGTACGAGCAGTACTTC. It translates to CASSYSGQGYEQYF.

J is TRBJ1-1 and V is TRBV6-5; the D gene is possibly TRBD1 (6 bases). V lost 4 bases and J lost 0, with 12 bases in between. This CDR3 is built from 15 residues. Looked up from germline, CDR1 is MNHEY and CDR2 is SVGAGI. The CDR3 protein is CASSFWNRVNTEAFF. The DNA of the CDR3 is TGTGCCAGCAGTTTTTGGAACAGGGTGAACACTGAAGCTTTCTTT.

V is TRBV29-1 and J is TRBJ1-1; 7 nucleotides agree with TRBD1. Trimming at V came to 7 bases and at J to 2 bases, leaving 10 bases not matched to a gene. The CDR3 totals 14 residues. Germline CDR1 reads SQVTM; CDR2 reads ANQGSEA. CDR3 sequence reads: CSARRDSTNTEAFF. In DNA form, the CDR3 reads TGCAGCGCCCGCCGGGACAGTACAAACACTGAAGCTTTCTTT. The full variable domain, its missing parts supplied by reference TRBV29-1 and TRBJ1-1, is SAVISQKPSRDICQRGTSLTIQCQVDSQVTMMFWYRQQPGQSLTLIATANQGSEATYESGFVIDKFPISRPNLTFSTLTVSNMSPEDSSIYLCSARRDSTNTEAFFGQGTRLTVV.

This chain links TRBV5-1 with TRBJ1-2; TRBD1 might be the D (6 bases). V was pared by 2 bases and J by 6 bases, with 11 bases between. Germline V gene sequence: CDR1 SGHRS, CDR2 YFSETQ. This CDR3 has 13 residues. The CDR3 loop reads CASSFTGTDGYTF. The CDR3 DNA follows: TGCGCCAGCAGCTTTACAGGGACGGATGGCTACACCTTC.

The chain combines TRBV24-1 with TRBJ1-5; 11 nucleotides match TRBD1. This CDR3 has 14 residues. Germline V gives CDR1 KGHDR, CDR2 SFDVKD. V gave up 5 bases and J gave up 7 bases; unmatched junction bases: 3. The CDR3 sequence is CATSGTGGGQPQHF. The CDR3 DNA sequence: TGTGCCACCAGTGGGACAGGGGGCGGGCAGCCCCAGCATTTT.

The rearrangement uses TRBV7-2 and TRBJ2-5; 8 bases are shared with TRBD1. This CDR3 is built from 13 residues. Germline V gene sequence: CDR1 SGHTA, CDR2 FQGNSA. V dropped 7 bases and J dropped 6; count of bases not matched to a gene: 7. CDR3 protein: CASTTGQGKTQYF. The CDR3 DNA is TGTGCCAGCACCACTGGACAGGGAAAGACCCAGTACTTC.

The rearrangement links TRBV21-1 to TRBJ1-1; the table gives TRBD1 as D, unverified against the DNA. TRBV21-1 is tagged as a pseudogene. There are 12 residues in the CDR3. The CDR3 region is CASTRQVLEAFF. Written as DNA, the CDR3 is TGTGCCAGCACCAGGCAGGTCCTCGAGGCTTTCTTT.

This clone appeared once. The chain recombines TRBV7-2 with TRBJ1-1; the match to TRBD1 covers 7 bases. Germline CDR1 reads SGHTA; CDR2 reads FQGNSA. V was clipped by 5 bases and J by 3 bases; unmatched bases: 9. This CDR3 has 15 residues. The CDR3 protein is CASSLAQGWDTEAFF. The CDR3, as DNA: TGTGCCAGCAGCCTGGCACAGGGGTGGGACACTGAAGCTTTCTTT.